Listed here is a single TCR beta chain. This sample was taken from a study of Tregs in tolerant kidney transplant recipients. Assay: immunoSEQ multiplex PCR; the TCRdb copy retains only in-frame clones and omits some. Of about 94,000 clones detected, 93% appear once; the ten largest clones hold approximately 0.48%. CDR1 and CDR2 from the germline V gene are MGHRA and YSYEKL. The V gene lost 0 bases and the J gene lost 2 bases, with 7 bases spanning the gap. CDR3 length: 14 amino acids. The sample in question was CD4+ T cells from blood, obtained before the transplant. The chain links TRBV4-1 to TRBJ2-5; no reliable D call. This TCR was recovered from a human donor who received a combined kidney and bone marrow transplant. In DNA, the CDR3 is TGCGCCAGCAGCCAAGAGGGCAGGCAAGAGACCCAGTACTTC. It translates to CASSQEGRQETQYF.